Listed below are T cell receptor beta chains from one sample, sequenced in a study of T-cell reconstitution after alpha-beta-depleted transplantation in children. A single record per CDR3 protein comes from TCRdb applying MiXCR to the PCR reads. The table lists 700,000 to 950,000 distinct CDR3 sequences, roughly 15% of them singletons. Specimen: PBMCs, mostly from graft donor cells, collected 360 days after TCRalphabeta/CD19-depleted stem cell transplant. The receptors stem from a male patient under 18 who had a stem cell transplant for acute lymphoblastic leukemia, so the T cells may come from the graft donor. Both conserved end residues are part of each CDR3.

j_call v_call cdr3_aa
TRBJ2-7 TRBV5-1 CASSQWGDGYEQYF
TRBJ1-5 TRBV4-1 CASSQDGGFGNQPQHF
TRBJ1-1 TRBV27 CASSRRRGSTEAFF
TRBJ1-1 TRBV18 CASSPRPAEAFF
TRBJ1-1 TRBV12-3/TRBV12-4 CASSWGLGFTEAFF
TRBJ2-1 TRBV11-1 CASSLADGNEQFF
TRBJ2-5 TRBV3-1 CASSQGSGRWQETQYF
TRBJ2-2 TRBV7-2 CASSPSRGGRAGELFF
TRBJ2-3 TRBV4-1 CASSHLLSTDTQYF
TRBJ1-2 TRBV20-1 CSAPHLSGYTF
TRBJ1-4 TRBV24-1 CATSDRGRLFF
TRBJ2-5 TRBV20-1 CSAKPGGVETQYF
TRBJ2-7 TRBV20-1 CSARDLRTGENEQYF
TRBJ2-3 TRBV27 CASSLYGTSGGEGTDTQYF
TRBJ1-1 TRBV5-1 CASSFSEARGRFSPEAFF
TRBJ2-7 TRBV7-6 CASSLGGGGFYEQYF
TRBJ2-6 TRBV9 CASSERGGVLSGANVLTF
TRBJ2-1 TRBV15 CATSSPGLAGVNEQFF
TRBJ2-7 TRBV5-1 CASSLSLDYEQYF
TRBJ2-5 TRBV5-1 CASSSWTGGVETQYF
TRBJ2-5 TRBV20-1 CSARNGRKPQETQYF
TRBJ1-2 TRBV20-1 CSLTGIRYGYTF
TRBJ2-7 TRBV10-3 CAISTGGEQYF
TRBJ2-7 TRBV19 CASSGTGATYEQYF
TRBJ2-1 TRBV12-3/TRBV12-4 CASSLIVYNEQFF
TRBJ2-1 TRBV2 CASSESRALRLYNEQFF
TRBJ2-5 TRBV2 CASQLRAGETQYF
TRBJ2-1 TRBV20-1 CSASGGGGTSGRARRNEQFF
TRBJ1-5 TRBV18 CASMGKREGQPQHF
TRBJ1-1 TRBV20-1 CSARHGLNTEAFF
TRBJ2-1 TRBV7-9 CASSLQGAFNEQFF
TRBJ1-1 TRBV7-3 CASSPEGVTEAFF
TRBJ2-2 TRBV24-1 CATSDFGQAFNTGELFF
TRBJ1-3 TRBV5-1 CASSLGDRRNTIYF
TRBJ1-2 TRBV10-2 CASSDQRNYGYTF
TRBJ2-7 TRBV12-3/TRBV12-4 CASSSTGNYEQYF
TRBJ2-5 TRBV12-3/TRBV12-4 CASSLMARQETQYF
TRBJ2-7 TRBV2 CASSSLAGGPIGYEQYF
TRBJ2-1 TRBV25-1 CASSESRGGSYNEQFF
TRBJ2-1 TRBV7-3 CASSLGTLNNEQFF
TRBJ2-2 TRBV12-3/TRBV12-4 CASTPTGELFF
TRBJ2-1 TRBV20-1 CSARDWQVLAGGNEQFF
TRBJ1-6 TRBV12-3/TRBV12-4 CASSPTGLEGDSPLHF
TRBJ1-2 TRBV7-9 CASSLLAAGEGGYTF
TRBJ2-5 TRBV27 CASSSGNWGTQYF
TRBJ2-2 TRBV27 CASSRGVYTGELFF
TRBJ2-1 TRBV5-1 CASSFRGRLISYNEQFF
TRBJ2-1 TRBV20-1 CSGGLAGLWAYNEQFF
TRBJ1-5 TRBV12-3/TRBV12-4 CASSLQDQPQHF
TRBJ1-5 TRBV3-1 CASSQSDREGNQPQHF
TRBJ2-7 TRBV2 CASPTSAGSYEQYF
TRBJ2-1 TRBV20-1 CSAAGTTSYNEQFF
TRBJ2-7 TRBV5-5 CASSFPRLAGDYEQYF
TRBJ2-7 TRBV5-1 CASSWSGGEQYF
TRBJ2-1 TRBV29-1 CSTLTGGNVNEQFF
TRBJ2-7 TRBV5-6 CASSLGPDRGYEQYF
TRBJ2-2 TRBV5-1 CASSLGDGTGGVYTGELFF
TRBJ2-5 TRBV5-1 CASRAGVRETQYF
TRBJ2-1 TRBV5-1 CASKPGLAVFGPYNEQFF
TRBJ2-7 TRBV5-1 CASSLVSPSGYEQYF